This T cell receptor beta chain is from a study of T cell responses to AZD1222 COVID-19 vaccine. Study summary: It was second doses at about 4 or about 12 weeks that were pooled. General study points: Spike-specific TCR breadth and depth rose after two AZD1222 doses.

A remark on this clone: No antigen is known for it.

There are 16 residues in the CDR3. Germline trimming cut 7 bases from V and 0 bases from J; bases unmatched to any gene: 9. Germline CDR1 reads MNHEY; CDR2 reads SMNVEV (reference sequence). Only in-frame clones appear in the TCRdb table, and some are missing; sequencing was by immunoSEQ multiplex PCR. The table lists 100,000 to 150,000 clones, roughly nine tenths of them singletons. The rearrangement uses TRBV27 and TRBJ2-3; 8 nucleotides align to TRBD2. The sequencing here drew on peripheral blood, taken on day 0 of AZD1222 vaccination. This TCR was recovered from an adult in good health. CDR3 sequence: CASIRLAGFSTDTQYF. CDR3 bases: TGTGCCAGCATTCGCCTAGCGGGCTTTAGCACAGATACGCAGTATTTT.